This T cell receptor (beta chain) originates from a study of T-cell reconstitution after alpha-beta-depleted transplantation in children (TCRdb year 2016). Concerning the study at large: The study quantitatively tracked T-cell immune reconstitution after TCRalphabeta/CD19-depleted allogeneic hematopoietic cell transplantation in children using TCR repertoire profiling.

The library was built by means of PCR. The reads were generated on an Illumina HiSeq 2500. Molecular barcoding was employed in the preparation of TCR libraries, with unique molecular identifiers being used to normalize TCRbeta repertoire quantification. TCRdb reanalyzed the raw reads on its own, using fastp at Q25 for trimming and MiXCR for clone calling, and kept in-frame beta chains. Rows with one shared CDR3 protein collapse into an entry with the most common genes and DNA. The sample contains 200,000 to 250,000 distinct CDR3 sequences, around 9.6% of them found a single time. The biggest ten clones account for around 6.2% of the sample. From the cysteine through the phenylalanine, the CDR3 covers 17 amino acids. Just the 51-base CDR3 DNA is kept, in frame starting at base 1. The germline V gene (reference sequence) gives CDR1 as DFQATT and CDR2 as SNEGSKA. Trimming takes 6 bases off V and 5 bases off J; junction bases not matched to a gene: 9.

As for this clonotype: Its antigen is currently not known. No qualities accompany the bases; no much larger clone lies one base away.

This chain is built from TRBV20-1 and TRBJ2-2; 16 central nucleotides agree with TRBD2. The material was PBMCs from the stem cell graft donor, obtained from the stem cell graft. This receptor was obtained from a human donor who donated a stem cell graft to a child with acute lymphoblastic leukemia. The CDR3 region: CSAPPGLAGGPTGELFF. The nucleotides are TGCAGTGCACCTCCGGGACTAGCGGGGGGGCCGACCGGGGAGCTGTTTTTT.